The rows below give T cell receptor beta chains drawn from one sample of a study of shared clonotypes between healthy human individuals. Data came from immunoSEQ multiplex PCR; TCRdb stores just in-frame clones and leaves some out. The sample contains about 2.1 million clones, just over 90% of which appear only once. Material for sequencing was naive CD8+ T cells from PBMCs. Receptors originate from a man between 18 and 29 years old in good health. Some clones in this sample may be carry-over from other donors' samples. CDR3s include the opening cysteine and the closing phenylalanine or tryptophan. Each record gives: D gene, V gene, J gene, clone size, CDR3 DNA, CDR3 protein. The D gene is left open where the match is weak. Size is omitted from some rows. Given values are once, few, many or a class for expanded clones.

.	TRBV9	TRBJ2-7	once	TGTGCCAGCAGCGTAGTGGCCGACAAGGGATACGAGCAGTACTTC	CASSVVADKGYEQYF
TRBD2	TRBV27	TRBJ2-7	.	TGTGCCAGCAGCCTAGCGGGAGGGCTTGTCGAGCAGTACTTC	CASSLAGGLVEQYF
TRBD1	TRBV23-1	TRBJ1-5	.	TGCGCCAGCAGTCAATCGGAGGGACAGATCTACAATCAGCCCCAGCATTTT	CASSQSEGQIYNQPQHF
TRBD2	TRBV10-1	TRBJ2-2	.	TGCGCCAGCAGTGAGTTAGCGGGAGGTTCTAACACCGGGGAGCTGTTTTTT	CASSELAGGSNTGELFF
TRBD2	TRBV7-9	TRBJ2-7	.	TGTGCCAGCAGCTACGGGACTAGAGGCGAGCAGTACTTC	CASSYGTRGEQYF
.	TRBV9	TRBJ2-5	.	TGTGCCAGCAGCGTAGGGGGCGGGATCGGAGAGACCCAGTACTTC	CASSVGGGIGETQYF
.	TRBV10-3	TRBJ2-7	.	TGTGCCATCAGTGACCCCCCCACAGGGACTTCCTACGAGCAGTACTTC	CAISDPPTGTSYEQYF
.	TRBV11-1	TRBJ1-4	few	TGTGCCAGCAGCGGACCTCGAAGGGCCGGGAAACTGTTTTTT	CASSGPRRAGKLFF
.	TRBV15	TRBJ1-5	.	TGTGCCACCAGCGCGGGGCATCGAAATCAGCCCCAGCATTTT	CATSAGHRNQPQHF
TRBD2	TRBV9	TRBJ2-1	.	TGTGCCAGCAGCATACACAACTCCGGGACTAGCGGGGGATCCTACAATGAGCAGTTCTTC	CASSIHNSGTSGGSYNEQFF
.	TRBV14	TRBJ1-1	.	TGTGCCAGCAGCCAAGTGGGGGAACTTAACACTGAAGCTTTCTTT	CASSQVGELNTEAFF
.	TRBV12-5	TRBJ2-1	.	TGTGCTAGTGGCACCTCCGACAGGCGGGCGGACAATGAGCAGTTCTTC	CASGTSDRRADNEQFF
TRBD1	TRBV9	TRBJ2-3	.	TGTGCCAGCGGGTCCCGGGACAGGGGAACAGATACGCAGTATTTT	CASGSRDRGTDTQYF
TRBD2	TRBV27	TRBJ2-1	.	TGTGCCAGCAGTCTAGCGGGAGCCGGCAGTGAGCAGTTCTTC	CASSLAGAGSEQFF
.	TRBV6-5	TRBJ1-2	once	TGTGCCAGCAGTATGAGCGGGGGGCATTGGTATGGCTACACCTTC	CASSMSGGHWYGYTF
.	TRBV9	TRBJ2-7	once	TGTGCCAGCAGCGTAGGGACGGCGAGCTCCTACGAGCAGTACTTC	CASSVGTASSYEQYF
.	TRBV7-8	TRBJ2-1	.	TGTGCCAGCAGCCCCCATTGGGGTTCCTACAATGAGCAGTTCTTC	CASSPHWGSYNEQFF
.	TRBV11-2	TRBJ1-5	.	TGTGCCAGCAGCTCCTCGCAGGGCCCCCCCAATCAGCCCCAGCATTTT	CASSSSQGPPNQPQHF
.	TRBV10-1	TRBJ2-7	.	TGCGCCAGCAGTCGTACAGGGAAAACCTCCTACGAGCAGTACTTC	CASSRTGKTSYEQYF
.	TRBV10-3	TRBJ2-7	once	TGTGCCATCAGCGGCTGGGACATAAACTCCTACGAGCAGTACTTC	CAISGWDINSYEQYF
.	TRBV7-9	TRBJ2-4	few	TGTGCCAGCAGCTTAGCATCGGGTGGGGGAGCCAAAAACATTCAGTACTTC	CASSLASGGGAKNIQYF
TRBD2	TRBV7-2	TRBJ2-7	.	TGTGCCAGCATGCTTAGCGGGAGAGAGGGCTACGAGCAGTACTTC	CASMLSGREGYEQYF
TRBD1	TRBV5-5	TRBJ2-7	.	TGTGCCAGCAGCTGGGGACAGGGTTCCTACGAGCAGTACTTC	CASSWGQGSYEQYF
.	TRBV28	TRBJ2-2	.	TGTGCCAGCAGTTCCCTGGGCTCAGCAGGCGGGGAGCTGTTTTTT	CASSSLGSAGGELFF
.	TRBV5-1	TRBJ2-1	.	TGCGCCAGCAGCAAAAATCGGGAGAGTGCCTACAATGAGCAGTTCTTC	CASSKNRESAYNEQFF
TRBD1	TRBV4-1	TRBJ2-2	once	TGCGCCAGCAGCCAAGTTACAGGGGGCGGAATCGGGGAGCTGTTTTTT	CASSQVTGGGIGELFF
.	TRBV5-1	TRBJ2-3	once	TGCGCCAGCAGCTTGGGCCAGAACACAGATACGCAGTATTTT	CASSLGQNTDTQYF
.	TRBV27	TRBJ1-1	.	TGTGCCACCTCCCCGTGGGGTTCCACTGAAGCTTTCTTT	CATSPWGSTEAFF
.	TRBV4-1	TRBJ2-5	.	TGCGCCAGCAGCCCCCTCCGGAAACAGGGTCCCGGAGAGACCCAGTACTTC	CASSPLRKQGPGETQYF
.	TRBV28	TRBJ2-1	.	TGTGCCAGCAGTTTAGGAGATCACAATGAGCAGTTCTTC	CASSLGDHNEQFF
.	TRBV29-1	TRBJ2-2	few	TGCAGCGTCCCAGGGAACACCGGGGAGCTGTTTTTT	CSVPGNTGELFF
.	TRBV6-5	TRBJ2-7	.	TGTGCCAGCAGTTACAGGTCCGCATCGGGGGAGCAGTACTTC	CASSYRSASGEQYF
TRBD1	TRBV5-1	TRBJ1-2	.	TGCGCCAGCAGCTCAAACGAATGGACAGGGGGTAACTATGGCTACACCTTC	CASSSNEWTGGNYGYTF
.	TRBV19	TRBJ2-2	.	TGTGCCAGTAGTATTCTAGGGGGCGGGGAGCTGTTTTTT	CASSILGGGELFF
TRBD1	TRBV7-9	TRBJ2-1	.	TGTGCCAGCCCCCCCCGGGACAGGAGCTACAATGAGCAGTTCTTC	CASPPRDRSYNEQFF
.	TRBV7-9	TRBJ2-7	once	TGTGCCAGCAGCTCCCGCCCCAAGGGAACTACCTACGAGCAGTACTTC	CASSSRPKGTTYEQYF
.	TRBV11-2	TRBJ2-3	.	TGTGCCAGCAGCTTAGTGTCTTACACAGATACGCAGTATTTT	CASSLVSYTDTQYF
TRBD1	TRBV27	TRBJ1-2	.	TGTGCCAGCAGTTTATCCCGACAGGGAAACTATGGCTACACCTTC	CASSLSRQGNYGYTF
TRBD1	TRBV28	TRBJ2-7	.	TGTGCCAGCAGAAGCGACAGGGGCTACGAGCAGTACTTC	CASRSDRGYEQYF
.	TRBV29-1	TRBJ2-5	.	TGCAGCGTTGAAGATACACAGGGCTTCAAGACCCAGTACTTC	CSVEDTQGFKTQYF
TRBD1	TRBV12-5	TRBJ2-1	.	TGTGCTAGTGGTTTGACACCGGGACAGGGGCTCCCACAGTTCTTC	CASGLTPGQGLPQFF
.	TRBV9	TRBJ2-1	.	TGTGCCAGCAGCTCCCGGCGGGATAGTCGGGGGGCGAGGAATGAGCAGTTCTTC	CASSSRRDSRGARNEQFF
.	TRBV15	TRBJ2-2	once	TGTGCCACCAGCAGGGAACGGAGTGGGGCCGGGGAGCTGTTTTTT	CATSRERSGAGELFF
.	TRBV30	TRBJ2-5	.	TGTGCCTGGTTACAGCCGGCGGGGTGGGAGACCCAGTACTTC	CAWLQPAGWETQYF
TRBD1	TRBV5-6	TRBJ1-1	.	TGTGCCAGCAGCCCGACAGGGCTCGCTGAAGCTTTCTTT	CASSPTGLAEAFF
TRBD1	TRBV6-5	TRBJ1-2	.	TGTGCCAGCAGTTACGGGACAGGGAGTGGCTACACCTTC	CASSYGTGSGYTF
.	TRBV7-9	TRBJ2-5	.	TGTGCCAGCAGCGCCCAGGGGTTCCAAGAGACCCAGTACTTC	CASSAQGFQETQYF
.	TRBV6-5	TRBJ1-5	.	TGTGCCAGCAGTTACAGGGAGAACAATCAGCCCCAGCATTTT	CASSYRENNQPQHF
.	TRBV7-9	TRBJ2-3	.	TGTGCCAGCAGCTTAGCGGCTAGCACAGATACGCAGTATTTT	CASSLAASTDTQYF
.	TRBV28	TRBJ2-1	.	TGTGCCAGCAGTTTGGGTAGCGGAGCCACCAATGAGCAGTTCTTC	CASSLGSGATNEQFF
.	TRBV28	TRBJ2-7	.	TGTGCCAGCAGTTTTCGGTTGGGGGCTACGAGGGACGAGCAGTACTTC	CASSFRLGATRDEQYF
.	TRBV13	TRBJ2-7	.	TGTGCCAGCAGCTTAGGAAGTGGACTCACCCGCTACGAGCAGTACTTC	CASSLGSGLTRYEQYF
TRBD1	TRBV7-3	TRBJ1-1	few	TGTGCCAGCAGCTTAGGACAGGGGCCGAACACTGAAGCTTTCTTT	CASSLGQGPNTEAFF
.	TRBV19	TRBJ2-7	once	TGTGCCAGTAGTGCCCGGGACGGTGGGCCGGGGGAGCAGTACTTC	CASSARDGGPGEQYF